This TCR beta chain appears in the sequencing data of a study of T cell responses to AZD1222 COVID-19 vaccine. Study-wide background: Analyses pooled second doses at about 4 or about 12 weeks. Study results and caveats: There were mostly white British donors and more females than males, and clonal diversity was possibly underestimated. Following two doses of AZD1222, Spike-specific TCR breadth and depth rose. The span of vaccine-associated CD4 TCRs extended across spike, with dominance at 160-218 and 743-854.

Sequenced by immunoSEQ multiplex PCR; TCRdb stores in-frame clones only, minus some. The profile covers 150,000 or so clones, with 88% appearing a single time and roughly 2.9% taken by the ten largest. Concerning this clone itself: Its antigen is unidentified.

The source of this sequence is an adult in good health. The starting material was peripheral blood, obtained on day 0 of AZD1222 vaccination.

CDR3 DNA: TGTGCCAGCAGTTACTCTGGGGGATCTTCACCCCTCCACTTT. Its translation is CASSYSGGSSPLHF. The chain joins TRBV6-5 to TRBJ1-6; possible D gene TRBD1, 5 bases. Trimming removed 0 bases from V and 9 bases from J, with 9 bases in between. Germline V gene lookup returns CDR1 MNHEY and CDR2 SVGAGI. The CDR3 is 14 residues long.